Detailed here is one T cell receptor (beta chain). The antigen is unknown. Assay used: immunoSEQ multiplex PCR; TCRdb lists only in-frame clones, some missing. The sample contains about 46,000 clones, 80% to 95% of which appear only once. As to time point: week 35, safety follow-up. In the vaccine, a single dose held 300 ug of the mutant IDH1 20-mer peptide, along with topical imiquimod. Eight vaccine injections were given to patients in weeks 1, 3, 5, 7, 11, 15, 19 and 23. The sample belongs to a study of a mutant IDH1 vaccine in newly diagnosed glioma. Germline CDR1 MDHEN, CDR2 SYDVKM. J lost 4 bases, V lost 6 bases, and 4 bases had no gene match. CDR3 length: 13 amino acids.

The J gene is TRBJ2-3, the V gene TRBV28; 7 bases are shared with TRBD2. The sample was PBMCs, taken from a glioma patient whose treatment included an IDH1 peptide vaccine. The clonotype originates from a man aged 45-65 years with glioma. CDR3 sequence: CASRGDYADTQYF. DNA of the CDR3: TGTGCCAGCAGGGGGGACTACGCAGATACGCAGTATTTT.